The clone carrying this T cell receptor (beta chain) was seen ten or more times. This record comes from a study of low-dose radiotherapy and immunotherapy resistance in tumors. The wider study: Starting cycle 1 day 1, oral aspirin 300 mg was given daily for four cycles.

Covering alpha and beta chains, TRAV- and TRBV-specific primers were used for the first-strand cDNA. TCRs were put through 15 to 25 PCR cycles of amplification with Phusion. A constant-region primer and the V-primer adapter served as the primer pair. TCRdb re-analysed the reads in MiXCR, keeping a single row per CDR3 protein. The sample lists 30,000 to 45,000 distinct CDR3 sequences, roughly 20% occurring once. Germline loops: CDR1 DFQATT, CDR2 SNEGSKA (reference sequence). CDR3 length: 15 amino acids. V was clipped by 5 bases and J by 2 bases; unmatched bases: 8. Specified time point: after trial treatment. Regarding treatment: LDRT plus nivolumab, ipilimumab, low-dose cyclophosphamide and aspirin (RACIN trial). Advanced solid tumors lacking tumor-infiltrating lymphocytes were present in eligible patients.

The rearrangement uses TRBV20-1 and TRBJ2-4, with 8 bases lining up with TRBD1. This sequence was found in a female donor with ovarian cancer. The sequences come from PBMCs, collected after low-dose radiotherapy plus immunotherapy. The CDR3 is CSAPQGVVSKNIQYF. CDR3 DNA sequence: TGCAGTGCTCCACAGGGGGTTGTGTCCAAAAACATTCAGTACTTC.